These T cell receptor beta chains were read from a single sample in a study of shared clonotypes between healthy human individuals. Only in-frame clones appear in the TCRdb table, and some are missing; sequencing was by immunoSEQ multiplex PCR. Of hundreds of thousands of clones in the sample, around 78% were seen once. Specimen: PBMCs. Receptors were obtained from a woman aged 40-49 years in good health. Some clones in this sample may be carry-over from other donors' samples. The CDR3 runs from the conserved cysteine through the conserved F or W. A D gene is named only where the DNA matches it firmly. The size entry is marked missing in some rows and otherwise reads once, few, many or a size class.

J gene	V gene	clone size	D gene	CDR3 DNA	CDR3 protein
TRBJ1-4	TRBV4-1	.	.	TGCGCCAGCAGCCAAGATCGGGGCGGAAATGAAAAACTGTTTTTT	CASSQDRGGNEKLFF
TRBJ2-3	TRBV29-1	.	.	TGCAGCGTTGCCATCACAGGCAGCCGCGCAGATACGCAGTATTTT	CSVAITGSRADTQYF
TRBJ2-7	TRBV6-6	many	.	TGTGCCAGCAGCCCAGGAGAGGTCGACGAGCAGTACTTC	CASSPGEVDEQYF
TRBJ2-2	TRBV2	.	.	TGTGCCAGCAGTGGGGGGGACGCCGGGGAGCTGTTTTTT	CASSGGDAGELFF
TRBJ2-2	TRBV7-3	once	.	TGTGCCAGCAGCTTAACCGGGAACACCGGGGAGCTGTTTTTT	CASSLTGNTGELFF
TRBJ2-5	TRBV28	.	TRBD1	TGTGCCAGCAGGAGCTACCGGGACAGGGGACAAGAGACCCAGTACTTC	CASRSYRDRGQETQYF
TRBJ1-4	TRBV9	few	TRBD1	TGTGCCAGCAGCACTACAGGGGCCGTCGGGGAAAAACTGTTTTTT	CASSTTGAVGEKLFF
TRBJ2-3	TRBV6-5	.	TRBD2	TGTGCCAGCAGTGGATTAGCGGGATCCCCAGATACGCAGTATTTT	CASSGLAGSPDTQYF
TRBJ2-7	TRBV4-2	.	.	TGTGCCAGCAGCCAAGATCCGGACTATGTCTACGAGCAGTACTTC	CASSQDPDYVYEQYF
TRBJ2-1	TRBV6-1	.	TRBD2	TGTGCCAGCATCTCTAGCGGGATATGGGGTGAGCAGTTCTTC	CASISSGIWGEQFF
TRBJ2-7	TRBV5-4	few	.	TGTGCCAGCAGCTTTGACACCGGGAACGAGCAGTACTTC	CASSFDTGNEQYF
TRBJ2-7	TRBV7-9	once	TRBD1	TGTGCCAGCAGCTTTTACAGGGGGACCTACGAGCAGTACTTC	CASSFYRGTYEQYF
TRBJ1-2	TRBV6-6	many	TRBD1	TGTGCCAGCAGTAAAATATCGGACAGGGACTATGGCTACACCTTC	CASSKISDRDYGYTF
TRBJ2-1	TRBV6-5	.	TRBD2	TGTGCCAGCAGGACTAGCAGATACAATGAGCAGTTCTTC	CASRTSRYNEQFF
TRBJ2-1	TRBV19	.	.	TGTGCCAGTAGTTCCCATCAGGGAAGCATCTACAATGAGCAGTTCTTC	CASSSHQGSIYNEQFF
TRBJ2-6	TRBV30	.	.	TGTGCCTGGAGTAAAAGGAAACTGAGCTCTGGGGCCAACGTCCTGACTTTC	CAWSKRKLSSGANVLTF
TRBJ1-5	TRBV2	.	.	TGTGCCAGCAGGCTACAGGGAGAGGGCAATCAGCCCCAGCATTTT	CASRLQGEGNQPQHF
TRBJ2-7	TRBV29-1	.	TRBD1	TGCAGCGTCGACGGGACAGGGGGCGACGAGCAGTACTTC	CSVDGTGGDEQYF
TRBJ1-4	TRBV7-9	.	.	TGTGCCAGCAGCCCGGCCGGGACTGAAAAACTGTTTTTT	CASSPAGTEKLFF
TRBJ2-4	TRBV29-1	.	.	TGCAGCGTCCACACGGCCCTTGGGGCCAAAAACATTCAGTACTTC	CSVHTALGAKNIQYF
TRBJ2-1	TRBV11-3	.	TRBD2	TGTGCCAGCAGCCCCAGGACTAGCGGGAGAGGAGGTAGCAATGAGCAGTTCTTC	CASSPRTSGRGGSNEQFF
TRBJ1-1	TRBV28	.	.	TGTGCCAGCACCCCCGTGCGGGGGCGCAGCACTGAAGCTTTCTTT	CASTPVRGRSTEAFF
TRBJ1-1	TRBV9	.	.	TGTGCCAGCAGCGTGCGAGGGGGGTCTGAAGCTTTCTTT	CASSVRGGSEAFF
TRBJ2-7	TRBV27	many	TRBD2	TGTGCCAGCAGTACCGGGACTAGCTTTTCGGTTTGGCAGTACTTC	CASSTGTSFSVWQYF
TRBJ1-1	TRBV7-2	once	.	TGTGCCAGCAGTCGGGGGGTCTCGGACACTGAAGCTTTCTTT	CASSRGVSDTEAFF
TRBJ1-1	TRBV28	once	.	TGTGCCAGCAGTTTCGTCAGGCCGAACACTGAAGCTTTCTTT	CASSFVRPNTEAFF
TRBJ1-5	TRBV2	.	.	TGTGCCAGCAGGGCAGGGTTGAGCAATCAGCCCCAGCATTTT	CASRAGLSNQPQHF
TRBJ1-5	TRBV2	.	.	TGTGCCAGCGCGGGGGCCCGAGGGCCCCAGCATTTT	CASAGARGPQHF
TRBJ2-2	TRBV5-6	few	TRBD2	TGTGCCAGCAGCTTCCGCGGACTAGCGGGAGGCGGTTCCGGGGAGCTGTTTTTT	CASSFRGLAGGGSGELFF
TRBJ1-1	TRBV18	.	TRBD1	TGTGCCAGCTCACCCTGGACAGGGGCGAACACTGAAGCTTTCTTT	CASSPWTGANTEAFF
TRBJ2-1	TRBV28	.	.	TGTGCGATCCGTAGCAGGGGAGGACACAATGAGCAGTTCTTC	CAIRSRGGHNEQFF
TRBJ2-1	TRBV7-7	once	.	TGTGCTAGCAGCTTAGTTTTCGGAAATGAGCAGTTCTTC	CASSLVFGNEQFF
TRBJ2-5	TRBV2	once	TRBD1	TGTGCCAGCAGTACGGACAGGGGCTTGCCACCCCCTGGGACCCAGTACTTC	CASSTDRGLPPPGTQYF
TRBJ1-2	TRBV11-2	.	.	TGTGCCAGCAGCTATGGACAAACAGGGGGCTACACCTTC	CASSYGQTGGYTF
TRBJ1-1	TRBV4-2	.	.	TGTGCCAGCAGCCAAGATAGGGGGATGAACACTGAAGCTTTCTTT	CASSQDRGMNTEAFF
TRBJ2-2	TRBV18	once	TRBD1	TGTGCCAGCTCACCACGGTTACAGGGGCCGAACACCGGGGAGCTGTTTTTT	CASSPRLQGPNTGELFF
TRBJ1-1	TRBV7-2	.	.	TGTGCCAGCAGCTTAGGAGGGGCGAACACTGAAGCTCTCTTT	CASSLGGANTEALF
TRBJ1-2	TRBV18	.	.	TGTGCCAGCTCGGCGACAGGAAACTATGGCTACACCTTC	CASSATGNYGYTF
TRBJ2-2	TRBV30	.	.	TGTGCCTGGAGACAAGGGACTCTCCACACCGGGGAGCTGTTTTTT	CAWRQGTLHTGELFF
TRBJ2-1	TRBV5-4	once	TRBD2	TGTGCCAGCAGACCCGGGACTAGCGGGTACAATGAGCAGTTCTTC	CASRPGTSGYNEQFF
TRBJ2-5	TRBV6-1	.	TRBD2	TGTGCCAGCAGTAGCGGGAGGGCCAGGGAGACCCAGTACTTC	CASSSGRARETQYF
TRBJ2-5	TRBV5-1	.	.	TGCGCCAGCAGCTTTGGAGGAGTAGAGACCCAGTACTTC	CASSFGGVETQYF
TRBJ1-1	TRBV18	once	.	TGTGCCAGCTCACCACCGGGGGGTTTAATGAACACTGAAGCTTTCTTT	CASSPPGGLMNTEAFF
TRBJ1-5	TRBV4-3	.	.	TGCGCCAGCAGCCAAGATCGGCAAACAAATCAGCCCCAGCATTTT	CASSQDRQTNQPQHF
TRBJ1-1	TRBV14	.	.	TGTGCCAGCGCGGAGTACATGAACACTGAAGCTTTCTTT	CASAEYMNTEAFF
TRBJ2-1	TRBV30	.	.	TGTGCCTGGGTAGTATACAATGAGCAGTTCTTC	CAWVVYNEQFF
TRBJ2-1	TRBV18	.	TRBD2	TGTGCCAGCTCACCACCGGGACTAGGGGACAATGAGCAGTTCTTC	CASSPPGLGDNEQFF
TRBJ1-1	TRBV28	.	.	TGTGCCAGCAGCCAAGGGAGGACTGAAGCTTTCTTT	CASSQGRTEAFF